One and the same sample provided the 15 T cell receptor beta chains below, sequenced in a study of PD-1 blockade in mismatch repair-deficient tumors. Here immunoSEQ multiplex PCR was the method, and the copy in TCRdb shows in-frame clones only, minus some. This sample yields tens of thousands of clones, of which about 80% are seen a single time; 3% to 3.5% belongs to the top ten. Material: peripheral blood, obtained 4 weeks after starting pembrolizumab. The receptors were gathered from an adult with mismatch repair-deficient cancer.

J is TRBJ2-2 and V is TRBV10-3; D is ambiguous. With 8 bases removed from V and 4 bases from J, the gap between germline ends came to 5 bases. The germline V gene has CDR1 ENHRY and CDR2 SYGVKD. This CDR3 has 11 amino acids. Written as DNA, the CDR3 is TGTGCCATCGGAGCCACCGGGGAGCTGTTTTTT. Residues: CAIGATGELFF.

The chain uses TRBV9 and TRBJ2-7, with D perhaps matching TRBD2 (6 bases). With 0 bases removed from V and 6 bases from J, the gap between germline ends came to 13 bases. The V gene's germline CDR1 is SGDLS and CDR2 YYNGEE. The CDR3 extends over 14 amino acids. CDR3 nucleotides: TGTGCCAGCAGCGTAGGACTAGACTTACGCGAGCAGTACTTC. Translated: CASSVGLDLREQYF.

Of note for this clone: The sample contains more than one DNA sequence encoding this CDR3. This chain joins TRBV1 and TRBJ2-1; the table's D call TRBD2 went unverified against the DNA. TRBV1 is annotated as a pseudogene. CDR3 size: 19 residues. In nucleotides, the CDR3 is TGCACCAGCAGCCAAGGTCTGCGGGGGAGGGCCGAATCCTACAATGAGCAGTTCTTC. It yields the protein CTSSQGLRGRAESYNEQFF.

V gene TRBV19 combines with J gene TRBJ1-2, with a tentative D call TRBD1 (5 bases). The CDR3 covers 14 residues. Trimming removed 2 bases from V and 6 bases from J, with 13 bases in between. From germline, CDR1 is LNHDA and CDR2 SQIVND (reference sequence). CDR3 residues: CASSIYGDSNGYTF. CDR3 coding DNA: TGTGCCAGTAGTATATATGGGGACTCGAATGGCTACACCTTC.

This clone turned up a few times. The V call is TRBV7-8, the J call TRBJ2-1, with 7 bases fitting TRBD1. Germline CDR1 and CDR2: SGHVS and FQNEAQ. The CDR3 extends over 11 amino acids. Trimming at V came to 4 bases and at J to 11 bases, leaving 2 bases not matched to a gene. The CDR3 DNA sequence: TGTGCCAGCAGCTCACAGGGGCAGCAGTTCTTC. This translates into CASSSQGQQFF.

This clone was detected a few times. This CDR3 is CASSFEGASGSYEQYF. The CDR3 DNA reads TGTGCCAGCAGCTTCGAGGGGGCTAGCGGATCCTACGAGCAGTACTTC. The chain links TRBV7-2 to TRBJ2-7; either TRBD1 or TRBD2 may supply D (7 bases each). The CDR3 length is 16 residues. V lost 3 bases and J 1 base, leaving 16 bases between the germline ends. CDR1 SGHTA and CDR2 FQGNSA come from the germline V gene.

The chain couples TRBV14 to TRBJ2-3; 9 positions agree with TRBD2. The CDR3 covers 15 residues. Germline V lookup: CDR1 SGHDN, CDR2 FVKESK. V was pared by 1 base and J by 4 bases, with 3 bases of the junction left unmatched. CDR3 amino acids: CASSQGGRAADTQYF. The CDR3 DNA reads TGTGCCAGCAGCCAAGGCGGGAGGGCCGCAGATACGCAGTATTTT.

The chain combines TRBV5-8 with TRBJ2-2, with TRBD1 matching over 7 bases. Looked up from germline, CDR1 is SGHTS and CDR2 is YDEGEE. V was clipped by 2 bases and J by 1 base; unmatched bases: 2. CDR3 length equals 15 residues. The CDR3, as DNA: TGTGCCAGCAGCTTTAGGACAGGGAACACCGGGGAGCTGTTTTTT. Protein: CASSFRTGNTGELFF.

V is TRBV18 and J is TRBJ2-7; 11 nucleotides align to TRBD2. The length of the CDR3 is 16 residues. Germline V gene lookup returns CDR1 KGHSH and CDR2 LQKENI. Losses at the gene ends were 2 bases for V and 2 bases for J; bases not matched to a gene: 5. CDR3 DNA sequence: TGTGCCAGCTCACCAAAGTCTAGCGGGAGGACCTACGAGCAGTACTTC. Residues: CASSPKSSGRTYEQYF.

This clone was picked up a small number of times. V is TRBV5-1 and J is TRBJ2-2, with D possibly TRBD2 on 6 matching bases. The germline gives CDR1 SGHRS, CDR2 YFSETQ. The CDR3 spans 17 residues. Trimming took 0 bases from V and 1 from J, leaving 13 bases between them. CDR3 sequence: CASSLGRLGGNTGELFF. The CDR3, as DNA: TGCGCCAGCAGCTTGGGCCGATTGGGGGGGAACACCGGGGAGCTGTTTTTT.

The chain combines TRBV29-1 with TRBJ2-4, with TRBD2 identical over 7 bases. Germline values: CDR1 SQVTM, CDR2 ANQGSEA. This CDR3 contains 12 residues. V shed 6 bases, J shed 5 bases, and the junction held 4 bases outside the gene matches. DNA of the CDR3: TGCAGCGTGTCCCGGGGGGAAAACATTCAGTACTTC. The encoded protein is CSVSRGENIQYF.

This clone was observed a handful of times. The chain uses TRBV5-6 and TRBJ2-3; maybe TRBD2 (5 bases). The CDR3 length is 16 residues. Germline V gene data show CDR1 as SGHDT and CDR2 as YYEEEE. V was pared by 0 bases and J by 0 bases, with 11 bases between. The CDR3 DNA reads TGTGCCAGCAGCTTGGTTCTAGCAGCTAGCACAGATACGCAGTATTTT. This translates into CASSLVLAASTDTQYF. The variable domain in full, with the rest retrieved from reference TRBV5-6 and TRBJ2-3, is DAGVTQSPTHLIKTRGQQVTLRCSPKSGHDTVSWYQQALGQGPQFIFQYYEEEERQRGNFPDRFSGHQFPNYSSELNVNALLLGDSALYLCASSLVLAASTDTQYFGPGTRLTVL.

This chain uses TRBV5-4 with TRBJ1-5; D is possibly TRBD1 (6 bases). This CDR3 region has 15 residues. Per the germline V gene, CDR1 is SGHNT and CDR2 is YYREEE (reference sequence). The V end was cut by 4 bases, the J end by 1 base, with 12 bases between. The CDR3 sequence is CASSLGAASNQPQHF. CDR3 nucleotides: TGTGCCAGCAGCCTGGGGGCAGCCAGCAATCAGCCCCAGCATTTT.

The rearrangement uses TRBV19 and TRBJ2-7; 8 positions match TRBD1. This CDR3 has 13 amino acids. Germline V gene data show CDR1 as LNHDA and CDR2 as SQIVND (reference sequence). Unmatched junction bases numbered 3, after V lost 6 bases and J lost 2 bases. Here the CDR3 reads CASRDRATYEQYF. Here the CDR3 DNA reads TGTGCCAGTAGGGACAGGGCCACCTACGAGCAGTACTTC.

Note on this clone: One end of the junction fails to match germline, which may point to a read error. V and J are TRBV7-7 and TRBJ1-1; D not resolved. The CDR3 is made up of 13 amino acids. Germline lookup yields CDR1 SSHAT and CDR2 FNYEAQ (reference sequence). CDR3 DNA sequence: TGTGCTAGCAGCTTACGGGCGAACACTGAAGCTTTCTTT. Translation gives CASSLRANTEAFF.